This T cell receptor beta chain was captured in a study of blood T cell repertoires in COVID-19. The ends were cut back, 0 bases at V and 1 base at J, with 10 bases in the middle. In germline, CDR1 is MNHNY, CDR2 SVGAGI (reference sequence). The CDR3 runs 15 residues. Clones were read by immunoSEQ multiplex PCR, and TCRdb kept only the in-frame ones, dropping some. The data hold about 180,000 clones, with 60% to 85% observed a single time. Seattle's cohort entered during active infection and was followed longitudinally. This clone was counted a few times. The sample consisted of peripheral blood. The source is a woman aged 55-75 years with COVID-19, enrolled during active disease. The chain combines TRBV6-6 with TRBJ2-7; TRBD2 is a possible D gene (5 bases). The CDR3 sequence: CASSYSGGGSYEQYF. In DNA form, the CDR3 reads TGTGCCAGCAGTTACTCTGGCGGAGGATCCTACGAGCAGTACTTC.